The next 8 T cell receptor beta chains were all read from a single sample in a study of T-cell memory formation after mild COVID-19. From the 5' RACE reads, TCRdb called clonotypes with MiXCR, one entry per CDR3 protein. Of 400,000 or so distinct CDR3 sequences in the sample, 20% are singletons; the top ten hold 8.4%. Material: PBMCs or a T cell subset sorted from them (not recorded which). These receptor sequences come from an adult woman who had mild COVID-19 (a few samples of this study predate the infection). Cell type and time point are not known.

This clonotype has just a few counts. The chain carries TRBV4-1 and TRBJ1-5, with D possibly being TRBD1 (6 bases). V dropped 0 bases and J dropped 10 bases, with 10 bases sitting between them. The CDR3 spans 13 residues. Germline lookup yields CDR1 MGHRA and CDR2 YSYEKL. CDR3 in amino acids: CASSQDSTGPQHF. The CDR3, as DNA: TGCGCCAGCAGCCAAGATTCGACAGGTCCCCAGCATTTT.

This clonotype was seen repeatedly, ten times or more. The chain links TRBV5-1 to TRBJ1-3, with D perhaps TRBD1 (5 bases). CDR1 is SGHRS, CDR2 YFSETQ, per germline. With 4 bases removed from V and 4 bases from J, the gap between germline ends came to 15 bases. The CDR3 runs 15 residues. The CDR3: CASSPGSSSGNTIYF. The CDR3 DNA reads as TGCGCCAGCAGCCCAGGGAGTTCGTCGGGAAACACCATATATTTT.

This clonotype has only a few counts. The germline gene is not matched at one end of the junction; a read error may be the cause. The CDR3 DNA reads TGCGCCGTGCTGGACAGGAGCTTCTATGGCTACACCTTC. It translates to CAVLDRSFYGYTF. The V and J genes are TRBV27 and TRBJ1-2; 7 nucleotides match TRBD1. Germline CDR1 MNHEY, CDR2 SMNVEV (reference sequence). This CDR3 region has 13 residues.

J is TRBJ1-5 and V is TRBV4-1; TRBD1 agrees at 10 bases. Germline CDR1 reads MGHRA; CDR2 reads YSYEKL. The CDR3 runs 15 residues. The V segment lost 3 bases and the J segment 7 bases; nucleotides outside the gene matches: 6. The DNA for the CDR3 is TGCGCCAGCAGCCAGGGGGACAGGGGCTTGCAGCCCCAGCATTTT. It specifies CASSQGDRGLQPQHF.

This clonotype turned up a few times. V is TRBV7-9 and J is TRBJ2-3; D is unresolved. Trimming pared 5 bases from V and 6 bases from J, leaving 12 bases between. Germline V gene sequence: CDR1 SEHNR, CDR2 FQNEAQ (reference sequence). This CDR3 comprises 13 residues. The CDR3, as DNA: TGTGCCAGCAGCCTTGACCAAAGGGATACGCAGTATTTT. Residues: CASSLDQRDTQYF. Drawing the rest from reference TRBV7-9 and TRBJ2-3, the complete variable domain is DTGVSQNPRHKITKRGQNVTFRCDPISEHNRLYWYRQTLGQGPEFLTYFQNEAQLEKSRLLSDRFSAERPKGSFSTLEIQRTEQGDSAMYLCASSLDQRDTQYFGPGTRLTVL.

V is TRBV6-5 and J is TRBJ2-7, with 12 positions matching TRBD2. J was trimmed by 0 bases and V by 0 bases; bases with no gene match: 9. Germline V lookup: CDR1 MNHEY, CDR2 SVGAGI. This CDR3 has 19 residues. CDR3 coding DNA: TGTGCCAGCAGTTACTCCCAGGGACTAGCGGGCTTTAGCTCCTACGAGCAGTACTTC. Translating it yields CASSYSQGLAGFSSYEQYF.

The rearrangement uses TRBV6-2 or TRBV6-3 and TRBJ2-1, with D possibly matching TRBD2 (5 bases). Germline V gene data show CDR1 as MNHEY and CDR2 as SVGEGT. V dropped 5 bases and J dropped 5 bases, with 13 bases sitting between them. This CDR3 is built from 14 residues. The CDR3 sequence: CASSRASSHNEQFF. CDR3 nucleotide sequence: TGTGCCAGCAGTCGGGCTAGCTCACACAATGAGCAGTTCTTC.

The chain combines TRBV11-2 with TRBJ2-6, with D possibly called TRBD1 or TRBD2 (5 bases each). V lost 5 bases to trimming and J lost 1 base, with 12 bases between them. CDR1 is SGHAT and CDR2 is FQNNGV in the germline V gene. The CDR3 consists of 16 residues. CDR3 residues: CASSPGPLSGANVLTF. CDR3 nucleotides: TGTGCCAGCAGCCCGGGACCTTTGTCTGGGGCCAACGTCCTGACTTTC.